This T cell receptor beta chain was recovered during a study of cytomegalovirus exposure and HLA in healthy donors. Use of 60 Vbeta and 13 Jbeta primers characterized the PCR. Profiled with immunoSEQ multiplex PCR; TCRdb holds only in-frame clones, not every one. Among approximately 150,000 clones, 65% to 70% were seen once, and the ten largest hold 8% to 13%. Points on this clone: Antigen unknown.

The length of the CDR3 is 13 residues. V lost 2 bases and J lost 5, with 6 bases in between. Germline V gives CDR1 SNHLY, CDR2 FYNNEI. General study points: CMV antigen specificity of a few CMV-associated chains was confirmed in vitro.

Source material: PBMCs. This sequence originates from a young man in good health and CMV-seropositive. The rearrangement joins TRBV2 to TRBJ2-2, with D possibly matching TRBD2 (5 bases). The CDR3 region is CASSESGTGELFF. The CDR3 coding sequence is TGTGCCAGCAGTGAAAGCGGAACCGGGGAGCTGTTTTTT.